One sample yielded the 26 T cell receptor beta chains listed below, sequenced in a study of OX40 agonist ivuxolimab in advanced cancers. TCRdb keeps only in-frame clones here, not all; method: immunoSEQ multiplex PCR. The table lists about 110,000 clones, more than 70% of them singletons. Sample: CD4+ or CD8+ T cells sorted from blood, taken in a trial of the OX40 agonist ivuxolimab. Receptor source: an adult with an advanced solid tumor such as melanoma, head and neck, liver or kidney cancer.

This chain uses TRBV19 with TRBJ2-3; D is perhaps TRBD1 or TRBD2 (5 bases each). Germline CDR1 is LNHDA and CDR2 is SQIVND (reference sequence). The CDR3 extends over 16 amino acids. With 4 bases removed from V and 2 bases from J, the gap between germline ends came to 16 bases. CDR3 nucleotide sequence: TGTGCCAGTAGTAAGGTGGGGGAGTTCTCCACAGATACGCAGTATTTT. It encodes CASSKVGEFSTDTQYF.

The chain couples TRBV7-2 to TRBJ2-1, with D uncertain. The CDR3 spans 12 residues. The germline CDR1 and CDR2 sequences are SGHTA and FQGNSA. V was shortened by 2 bases and J by 8 bases, with 7 bases between the two germline ends. This CDR3 is CASSLIVYEQFF. CDR3 DNA sequence: TGTGCCAGCAGCTTAATCGTTTATGAGCAGTTCTTC. Full variable domain (remainder filled in from reference TRBV7-2 and TRBJ2-1): GAGVSQSPSNKVTEKGKDVELRCDPISGHTALYWYRQSLGQGLEFLIYFQGNSAPDKSGLPSDRFSAERTGGSVSTLTIQRTQQEDSAVYLCASSLIVYEQFFGPGTRLTVL.

This chain joins TRBV11-2 and TRBJ2-2; 7 bases line up with TRBD1. CDR3 size: 15 residues. Unmatched junction bases numbered 8, after V lost 4 bases and J lost 6 bases. Germline V gene data show CDR1 as SGHAT and CDR2 as FQNNGV. The CDR3 DNA reads as TGTGCCAGCAGCTCCCAAGGGGGCCTCGCCGGGGAGCTGTTTTTT. Translated, it gives CASSSQGGLAGELFF.

For the CDR3, the DNA is TGTGCCAGCAGCTTTGGAGACAGGGATATAGGTGAGCAGTTCTTC. As protein: CASSFGDRDIGEQFF. The chain combines TRBV7-3 with TRBJ2-1, with 7 bases matching TRBD1. Germline V gene lookup returns CDR1 SGHTA and CDR2 FQGTGA. The V and J ends lost 3 bases and 9 bases, in that order; junction bases with no gene match: 11. The length of the CDR3 is 15 residues.

V and J are TRBV5-1 and TRBJ2-2; D not resolved. This CDR3 comprises 17 residues. The germline CDR1 and CDR2 sequences are SGHRS and YFSETQ. Trimming shortened V by 6 bases and J by 0 bases, and 18 bases separated the two germline ends. This CDR3 is CASTLLPETANTGELFF. The DNA of the CDR3 is TGCGCCAGCACCCTACTTCCTGAGACGGCGAACACCGGGGAGCTGTTTTTT.

The chain uses TRBV19 and TRBJ2-7; D not resolved. Trimming took off 3 bases at V and 3 bases at J, with 12 bases between the two ends. This CDR3 spans 14 amino acids. The germline V gene has CDR1 LNHDA and CDR2 SQIVND (reference sequence). CDR3 bases: TGTGCCAGTAGTATTGAAAGGGTGGGCTACGAGCAGTACTTC. The encoded protein is CASSIERVGYEQYF.

V gene TRBV5-1 combines with J gene TRBJ2-2; 9 bases map to TRBD2. Germline-derived CDR1 and CDR2 are SGHRS and YFSETQ. V lost 7 bases and J lost 4; bases outside the gene matches: 8. The CDR3 length is 15 residues. CDR3 sequence: CASVEAGGGTGELFF. For the CDR3, the DNA is TGCGCCAGCGTAGAAGCGGGAGGTGGCACCGGGGAGCTGTTTTTT.

J is TRBJ2-1 and V is TRBV7-6, with D possibly TRBD1 on 6 matching bases. Trimming left V 5 bases short and J 3 bases short, with 11 bases between. The CDR3 is 14 amino acids. Germline CDR1 and CDR2: SGHVS and FNYEAQ. The CDR3, as DNA: TGTGCCAGCAGCACCCTGGACAGCTACAATGAGCAGTTCTTC. This gives the protein CASSTLDSYNEQFF.

The chain's CDR3 is CASSLEATNHNEQFF. CDR3 DNA: TGTGCCAGCAGCTTGGAGGCCACAAACCACAATGAGCAGTTCTTC. This chain connects TRBV5-4 to TRBJ2-1, with no clear D. Looked up from germline, CDR1 is SGHNT and CDR2 is YYREEE (reference sequence). CDR3 length equals 15 residues. The V and J ends lost 0 bases and 5 bases respectively, with 12 bases between them.

The chain has TRBV7-2 and TRBJ1-5; perhaps TRBD1 as D (5 bases). The V gene lost 3 bases and the J gene lost 7 bases, with 10 bases spanning the gap. The length of the CDR3 is 13 residues. Germline-derived CDR1 and CDR2 are SGHTA and FQGNSA. The CDR3, as DNA: TGTGCCAGCAGCTTTGGGGGATCCCAGCCCCAGCATTTT. Protein sequence: CASSFGGSQPQHF. Complete variable domain (other parts from reference TRBV7-2 and TRBJ1-5): GAGVSQSPSNKVTEKGKDVELRCDPISGHTALYWYRQSLGQGLEFLIYFQGNSAPDKSGLPSDRFSAERTGGSVSTLTIQRTQQEDSAVYLCASSFGGSQPQHFGDGTRLSIL.

The chain recombines TRBV4-2 with TRBJ2-3; unclear D gene. V was pared by 1 base and J by 3 bases, with 5 bases between. Germline loops: CDR1 LGHNA, CDR2 YNFKEQ. The CDR3 sequence is 13 residues long. CDR3 region: CASSQVGTDTQYF. CDR3 DNA: TGTGCCAGCAGCCAAGTTGGAACAGATACGCAGTATTTT.

The chain is built from TRBV5-4 and TRBJ1-4; D not resolved. CDR1 is SGHNT, CDR2 YYREEE, per germline (reference sequence). V was cut by 1 base and J by 8 bases, with 9 bases left in between. The CDR3 spans 13 residues. The CDR3 nucleotides read TGTGCCAGCAGCTTGTTTACTTTGGAAAAACTGTTTTTT. Translating gives CASSLFTLEKLFF. Together with reference TRBV5-4 and TRBJ1-4, the CDR3 gives the full variable domain: ETGVTQSPTHLIKTRGQQVTLRCSSQSGHNTVSWYQQALGQGPQFIFQYYREEENGRGNFPPRFSGLQFPNYSSELNVNALELDDSALYLCASSLFTLEKLFFGSGTQLSVL.

The V and J genes are TRBV7-2 and TRBJ1-1; D gene unclear. Germline CDR1 SGHTA, CDR2 FQGNSA. Trimming removed 0 bases from V and 1 base from J, with 9 bases in between. CDR3 length equals 15 residues. DNA for the CDR3: TGTGCCAGCAGCTTAGCGCCACAGAGGAACACTGAAGCTTTCTTT. Its translation: CASSLAPQRNTEAFF.

This clone occurred a few times. The chain links TRBV7-9 to TRBJ2-5; D remains unclear. V was shortened by 5 bases and J by 5 bases, with 12 bases between the two germline ends. Looked up from germline, CDR1 is SEHNR and CDR2 is FQNEAQ (reference sequence). The CDR3 is 13 amino acids. The CDR3 DNA follows: TGTGCCAGCAGCCCTCTGGGTGGCGAGACCCAGTACTTC. The encoded protein is CASSPLGGETQYF.

The rearrangement joins TRBV6-6 to TRBJ1-2; 8 positions agree with TRBD1. This CDR3 is 15 amino acids long. J lost 0 bases, V lost 5 bases, and 5 bases had no gene match. Per the germline V gene, CDR1 is MNHNY and CDR2 is SVGAGI (reference sequence). The CDR3 here is CASSTGGLANYGYTF. In DNA, the CDR3 is TGTGCCAGCAGTACAGGGGGTCTGGCTAACTATGGCTACACCTTC.

The CDR3 is CASSVDLQDYTF. The CDR3 DNA is TGTGCCAGCAGCGTGGACTTGCAGGACTACACCTTC. The chain joins TRBV9 to TRBJ1-2; no firm D call. V dropped 2 bases and J dropped 10 bases, with 12 bases sitting between them. CDR3 length equals 12 residues. Germline lookup yields CDR1 SGDLS and CDR2 YYNGEE.

V usage is TRBV6-5 and J usage is TRBJ1-2, with 7 bases aligning to TRBD1. Germline V CDR1 and CDR2: MNHEY, SVGAGI. The CDR3 is made up of 15 amino acids. Trimming took 6 bases from V and 0 from J; bases not matched to a gene: 7. CDR3 loop: CASRDRALSNYGYTF. CDR3 nucleotides: TGTGCCAGCAGAGACAGGGCTCTCTCTAACTATGGCTACACCTTC.

The chain links TRBV5-4 to TRBJ2-1; the match to TRBD2 covers 12 bases. Germline CDR1 SGHNT, CDR2 YYREEE (reference sequence). The CDR3 extends over 16 amino acids. Germline trimming cut 2 bases from V and 6 bases from J; bases unmatched to any gene: 6. CDR3 loop: CASSFGGTSGFNEQFF. The DNA for the CDR3 is TGTGCCAGCAGCTTTGGGGGGACTAGCGGGTTCAATGAGCAGTTCTTC.

The V and J genes are TRBV9 and TRBJ2-1; weak D call: TRBD2 (6 bases). This CDR3 has 16 amino acids. Trimming took off 0 bases at V and 4 bases at J, with 14 bases between the two ends. Germline CDR1 and CDR2: SGDLS and YYNGEE. The CDR3, as DNA: TGTGCCAGCAGCGTAGGGGGACTTCCAATGTACAATGAGCAGTTCTTC. Encoded protein: CASSVGGLPMYNEQFF.

J is TRBJ1-4 and V is TRBV5-6; D ambiguous. CDR1 and CDR2 from the germline V gene are SGHDT and YYEEEE. Trimming left V 0 bases short and J 3 bases short, with 12 bases between. This CDR3 has 16 amino acids. DNA of the CDR3: TGTGCCAGCAGCTTGGACCGAGGGTCGGCTAATGAAAAACTGTTTTTT. Translated: CASSLDRGSANEKLFF. The full variable domain, rest sourced from reference TRBV5-6 and TRBJ1-4, is DAGVTQSPTHLIKTRGQQVTLRCSPKSGHDTVSWYQQALGQGPQFIFQYYEEEERQRGNFPDRFSGHQFPNYSSELNVNALLLGDSALYLCASSLDRGSANEKLFFGSGTQLSVL.

V and J are TRBV30 and TRBJ2-3; TRBD2 matches at 10 bases. The germline V gene encodes CDR1 GTSNPN and CDR2 SVGIG (reference sequence). The trim removed 4 bases at V and 4 bases at J, leaving 5 bases unmatched. The CDR3 contains 14 residues. CDR3 protein: CAWTSGSVPDTQYF. In nucleotides, the CDR3 is TGTGCCTGGACTAGCGGGAGTGTACCAGATACGCAGTATTTT.

The chain links TRBV7-9 to TRBJ2-2; no clear D gene. The V and J ends lost 5 bases and 2 bases respectively, with 15 bases between them. This CDR3 contains 16 residues. CDR1 is SEHNR and CDR2 is FQNEAQ in the germline V gene (reference sequence). The CDR3 region is CASSRYDILNTGELFF. The CDR3, as DNA: TGTGCCAGCAGCCGATATGACATCCTAAACACCGGGGAGCTGTTTTTT.

The V gene is TRBV19, the J gene TRBJ2-7; D possibly corresponds to TRBD2 (5 bases). This CDR3 is 17 amino acids long. Looked up from germline, CDR1 is LNHDA and CDR2 is SQIVND (reference sequence). Between the trimmed V and J ends, which lost 3 bases and 2 bases, there was a span of 20 bases. The CDR3 bases are TGTGCCAGTAGTATCAAGGTTTATATAGCGCAACCCTACGAGCAGTACTTC. Its translation is CASSIKVYIAQPYEQYF.

The V and J genes are TRBV28 and TRBJ2-1; D call uncertain. The CDR3 totals 13 residues. Trimming took 6 bases from V and 8 from J, leaving 14 bases between them. Germline-derived CDR1 and CDR2 are MDHEN and SYDVKM. This CDR3 reads CASSEGPVYEQFF. CDR3 DNA sequence: TGTGCCAGCAGCGAAGGGCCGGTGTATGAGCAGTTCTTC.

V gene TRBV2 combines with J gene TRBJ1-2; no firm D call. The CDR3 contains 12 residues. Germline V gene data show CDR1 as SNHLY and CDR2 as FYNNEI. The V end was cut by 3 bases, the J end by 2 bases, with 4 bases between. The DNA of the CDR3 is TGTGCCAGCAGTGACGTAAACTATGGCTACACCTTC. It specifies CASSDVNYGYTF.

V is TRBV5-1 and J is TRBJ2-2; weak D call: TRBD2 (7 bases). The V gene lost 4 bases and the J gene lost 1 base, with 11 bases spanning the gap. Germline V gene sequence: CDR1 SGHRS, CDR2 YFSETQ. This CDR3 is 15 amino acids long. CDR3 loop: CASSRGAKNTGELFF. CDR3 DNA sequence: TGCGCCAGCAGCCGGGGGGCAAAGAACACCGGGGAGCTGTTTTTT.